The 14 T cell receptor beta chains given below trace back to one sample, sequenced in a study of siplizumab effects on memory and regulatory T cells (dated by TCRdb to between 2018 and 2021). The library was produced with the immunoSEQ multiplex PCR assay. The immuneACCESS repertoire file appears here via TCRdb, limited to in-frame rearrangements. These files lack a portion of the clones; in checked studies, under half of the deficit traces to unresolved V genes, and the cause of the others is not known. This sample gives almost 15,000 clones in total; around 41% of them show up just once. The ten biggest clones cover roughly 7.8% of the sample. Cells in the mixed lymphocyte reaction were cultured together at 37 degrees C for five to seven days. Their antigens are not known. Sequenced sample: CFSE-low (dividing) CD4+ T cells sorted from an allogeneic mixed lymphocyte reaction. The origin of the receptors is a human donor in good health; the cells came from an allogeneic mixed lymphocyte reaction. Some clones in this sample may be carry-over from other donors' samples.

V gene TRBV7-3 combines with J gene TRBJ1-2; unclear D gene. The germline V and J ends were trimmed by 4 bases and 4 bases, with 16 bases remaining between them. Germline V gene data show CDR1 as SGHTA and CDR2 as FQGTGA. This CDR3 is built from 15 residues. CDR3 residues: CASSSLNSVGYGYTF. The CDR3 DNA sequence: TGTGCCAGCAGCTCCCTTAATAGTGTGGGCTATGGCTACACCTTC.

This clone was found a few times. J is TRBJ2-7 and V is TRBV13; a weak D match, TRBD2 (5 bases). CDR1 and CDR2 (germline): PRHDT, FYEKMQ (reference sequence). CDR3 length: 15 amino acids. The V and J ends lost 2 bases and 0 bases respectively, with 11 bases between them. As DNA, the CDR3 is TGTGCCAGCAGCTTATACCAGGCGGGCTCCTACGAGCAGTACTTC. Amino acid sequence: CASSLYQAGSYEQYF.

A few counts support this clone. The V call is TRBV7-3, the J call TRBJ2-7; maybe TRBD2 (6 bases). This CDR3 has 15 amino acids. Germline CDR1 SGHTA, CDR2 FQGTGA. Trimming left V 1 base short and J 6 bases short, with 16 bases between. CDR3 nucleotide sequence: TGTGCCAGCAGCTTAATCCCCGGATTGGGGGGCGAGCAGTACTTC. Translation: CASSLIPGLGGEQYF.

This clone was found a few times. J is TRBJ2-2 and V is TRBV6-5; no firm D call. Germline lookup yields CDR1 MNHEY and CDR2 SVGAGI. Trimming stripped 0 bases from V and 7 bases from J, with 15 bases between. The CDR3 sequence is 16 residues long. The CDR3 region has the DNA TGTGCCAGCAGTTACTCACGGAGTCAAATCAGCGGGGAGCTGTTTTTT. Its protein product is CASSYSRSQISGELFF.

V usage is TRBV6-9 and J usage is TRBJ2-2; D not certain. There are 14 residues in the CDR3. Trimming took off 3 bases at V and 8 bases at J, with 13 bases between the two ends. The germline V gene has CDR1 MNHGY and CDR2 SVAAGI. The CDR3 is CASSYSGFRGELFF. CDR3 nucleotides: TGTGCCAGCAGTTACTCGGGCTTCAGGGGGGAGCTGTTTTTT.

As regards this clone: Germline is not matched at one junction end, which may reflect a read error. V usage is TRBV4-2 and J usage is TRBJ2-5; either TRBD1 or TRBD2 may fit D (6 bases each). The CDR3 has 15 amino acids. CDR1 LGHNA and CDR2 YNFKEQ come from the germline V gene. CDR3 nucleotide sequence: TGTGCCAACAGCCAAGGGGGGCGAGGGCAGCAGACCCAGTACTTC. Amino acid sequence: CANSQGGRGQQTQYF.

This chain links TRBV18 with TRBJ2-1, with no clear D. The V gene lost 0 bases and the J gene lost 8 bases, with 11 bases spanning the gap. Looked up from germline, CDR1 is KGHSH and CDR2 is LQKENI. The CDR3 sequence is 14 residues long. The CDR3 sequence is CASSPPYRRDEQFF. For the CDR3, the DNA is TGTGCCAGCTCACCACCGTACAGACGTGATGAGCAGTTCTTC.

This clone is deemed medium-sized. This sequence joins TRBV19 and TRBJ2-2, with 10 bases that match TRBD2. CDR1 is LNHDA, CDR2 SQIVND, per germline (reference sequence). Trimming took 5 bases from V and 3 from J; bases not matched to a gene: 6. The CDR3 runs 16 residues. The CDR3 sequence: CASSPLLAGDTGELFF. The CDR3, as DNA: TGTGCCAGTAGTCCCCTCCTAGCGGGAGACACCGGGGAGCTGTTTTTT.

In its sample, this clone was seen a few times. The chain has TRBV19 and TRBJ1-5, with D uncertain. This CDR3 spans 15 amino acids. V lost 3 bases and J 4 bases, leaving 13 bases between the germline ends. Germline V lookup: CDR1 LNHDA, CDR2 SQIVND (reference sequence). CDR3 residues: CASSITVQTNQPQHF. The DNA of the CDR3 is TGTGCCAGTAGTATTACCGTCCAAACGAATCAGCCCCAGCATTTT.

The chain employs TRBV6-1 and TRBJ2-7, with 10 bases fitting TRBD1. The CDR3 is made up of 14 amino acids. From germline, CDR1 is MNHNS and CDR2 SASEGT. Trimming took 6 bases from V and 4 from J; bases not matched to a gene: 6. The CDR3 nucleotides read TGTGCCAGCAGCCGACAGGGGGCTCTTTACGAGCAGTACTTC. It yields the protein CASSRQGALYEQYF.

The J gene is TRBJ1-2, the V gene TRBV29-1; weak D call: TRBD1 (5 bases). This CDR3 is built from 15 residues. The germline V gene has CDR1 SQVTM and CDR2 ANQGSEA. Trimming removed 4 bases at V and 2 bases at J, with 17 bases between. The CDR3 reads CSVVEGGGLNYGYTF. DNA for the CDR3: TGCAGCGTTGTTGAAGGTGGGGGACTGAACTATGGCTACACCTTC.

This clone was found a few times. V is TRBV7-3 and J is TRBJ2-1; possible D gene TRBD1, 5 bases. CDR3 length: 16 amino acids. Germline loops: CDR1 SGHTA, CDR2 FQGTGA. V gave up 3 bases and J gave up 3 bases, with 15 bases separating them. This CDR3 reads CASSLLGKGIYNEQFF. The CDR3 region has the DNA TGTGCCAGCAGCTTGCTAGGAAAGGGGATCTACAATGAGCAGTTCTTC.

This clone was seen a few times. CDR3 in amino acids: CASSLDSGLNYNEQFF. The CDR3 DNA is TGCGCCAGCAGCTTGGATTCGGGACTCAACTACAATGAGCAGTTCTTC. V is TRBV5-1 and J is TRBJ2-1; D possibly corresponds to TRBD2 (6 bases). The V end was cut by 0 bases, the J end by 3 bases, with 13 bases between. CDR1 SGHRS and CDR2 YFSETQ come from the germline V gene. CDR3 length equals 16 residues.

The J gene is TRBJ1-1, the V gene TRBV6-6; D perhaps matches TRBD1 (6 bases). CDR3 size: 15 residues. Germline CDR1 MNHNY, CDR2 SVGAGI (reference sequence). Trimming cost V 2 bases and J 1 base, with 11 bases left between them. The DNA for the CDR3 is TGTGCCAGCAGTTACAGCGGGGGCTCGAACACTGAAGCTTTCTTT. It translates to CASSYSGGSNTEAFF.